This T cell receptor (beta chain) is from a study of beta chain features in type 1 diabetes. Trimming removed 9 bases from V and 2 bases from J, with 13 bases in between. The CDR3 is 13 residues long. Germline CDR1 is MNHEY and CDR2 is SVGAGI. Points on this clone: Its specificity is unknown.

Expressed TCRB transcripts were sequenced because the isolated RNA had all been reverse transcribed beforehand. Only in-frame clones appear in the TCRdb table, and some are missing; sequencing was by immunoSEQ multiplex PCR. The sample records some 200,000 clones, about a tenth being singletons. Study observations and caveats: There was a possibility that cDNA sequencing over-represented cells with high TCR expression.

The source material was central memory CD4+ T cells from blood. The chain carries TRBV6-5 and TRBJ1-2; unclear D gene. The sequence was collected from a man aged 18 to 29 in good health. In DNA form, the CDR3 reads TGTGCCAGTCAACTGGACCGCAACTATGGCTACACCTTC. This sequence encodes CASQLDRNYGYTF.